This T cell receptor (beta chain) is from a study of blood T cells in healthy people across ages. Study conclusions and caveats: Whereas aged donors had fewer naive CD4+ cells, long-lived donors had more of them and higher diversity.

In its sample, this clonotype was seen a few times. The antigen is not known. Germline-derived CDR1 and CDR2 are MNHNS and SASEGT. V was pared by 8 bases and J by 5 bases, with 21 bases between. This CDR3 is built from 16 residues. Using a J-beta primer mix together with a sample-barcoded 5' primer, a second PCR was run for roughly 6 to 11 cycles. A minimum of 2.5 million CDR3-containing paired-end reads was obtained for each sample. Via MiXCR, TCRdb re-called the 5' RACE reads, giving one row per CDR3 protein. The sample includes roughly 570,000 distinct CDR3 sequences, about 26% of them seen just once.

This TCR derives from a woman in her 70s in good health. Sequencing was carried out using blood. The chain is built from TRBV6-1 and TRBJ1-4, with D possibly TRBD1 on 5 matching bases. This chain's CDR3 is CASSRAGIGVNEKLFF. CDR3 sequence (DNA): TGTGCCAGCTCCAGGGCAGGTATTGGTGTCAATGAAAAACTGTTTTTT.